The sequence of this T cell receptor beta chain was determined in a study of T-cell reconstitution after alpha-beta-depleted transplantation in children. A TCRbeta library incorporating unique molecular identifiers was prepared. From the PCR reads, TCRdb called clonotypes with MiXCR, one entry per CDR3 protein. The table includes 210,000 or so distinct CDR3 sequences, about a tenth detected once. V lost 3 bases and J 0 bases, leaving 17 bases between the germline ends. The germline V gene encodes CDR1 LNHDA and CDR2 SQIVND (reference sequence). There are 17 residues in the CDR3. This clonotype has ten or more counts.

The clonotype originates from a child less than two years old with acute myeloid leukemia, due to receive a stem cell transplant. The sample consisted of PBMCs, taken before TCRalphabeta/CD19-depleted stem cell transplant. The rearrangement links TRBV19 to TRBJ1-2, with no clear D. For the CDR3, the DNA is TGTGCCAGTAGTATTCAAGGGCCGAGAATAACTAACTATGGCTACACCTTC. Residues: CASSIQGPRITNYGYTF.